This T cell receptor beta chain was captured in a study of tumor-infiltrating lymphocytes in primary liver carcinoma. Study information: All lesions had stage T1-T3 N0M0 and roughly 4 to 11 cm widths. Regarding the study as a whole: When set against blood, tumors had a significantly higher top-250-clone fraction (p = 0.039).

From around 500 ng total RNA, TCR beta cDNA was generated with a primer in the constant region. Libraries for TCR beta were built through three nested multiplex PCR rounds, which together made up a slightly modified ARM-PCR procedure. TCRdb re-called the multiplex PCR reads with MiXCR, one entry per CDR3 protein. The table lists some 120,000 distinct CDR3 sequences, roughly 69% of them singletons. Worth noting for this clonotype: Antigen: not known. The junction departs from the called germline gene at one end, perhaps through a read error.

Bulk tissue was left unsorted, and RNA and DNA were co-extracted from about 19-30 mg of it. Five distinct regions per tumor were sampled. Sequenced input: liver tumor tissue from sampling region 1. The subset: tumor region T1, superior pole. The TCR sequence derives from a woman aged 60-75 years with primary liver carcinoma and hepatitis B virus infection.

CDR3 in amino acids: CGVEGSFGEQYF. The CDR3 DNA is TGCGGCGTTGAAGGGTCCTTTGGCGAGCAATACTTC. V and J are TRBV29-1 and TRBJ2-7; D is unclear. There are 12 residues in the CDR3. Germline CDR1 reads SQVTM; CDR2 reads ANQGSEA.